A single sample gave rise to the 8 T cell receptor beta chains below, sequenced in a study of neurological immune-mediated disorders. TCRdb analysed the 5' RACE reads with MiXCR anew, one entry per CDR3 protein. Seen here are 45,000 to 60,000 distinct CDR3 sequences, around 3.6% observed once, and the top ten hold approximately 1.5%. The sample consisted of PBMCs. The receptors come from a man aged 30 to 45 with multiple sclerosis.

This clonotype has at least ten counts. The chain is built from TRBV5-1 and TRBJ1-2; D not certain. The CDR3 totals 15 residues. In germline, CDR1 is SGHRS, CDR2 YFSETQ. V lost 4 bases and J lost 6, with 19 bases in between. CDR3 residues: CASSGRAQVNDGYTF. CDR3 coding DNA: TGCGCCAGCAGCGGGCGCGCCCAGGTGAATGATGGCTACACCTTC.

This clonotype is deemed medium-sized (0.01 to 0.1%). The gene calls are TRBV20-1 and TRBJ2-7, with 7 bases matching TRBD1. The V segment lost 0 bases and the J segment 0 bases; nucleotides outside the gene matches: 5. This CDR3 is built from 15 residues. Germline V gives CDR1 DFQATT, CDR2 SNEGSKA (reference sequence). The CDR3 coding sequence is TGCAGTGCTAGAGATCCCGCAGGGGGCTCCTACGAGCAGTACTTC. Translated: CSARDPAGGSYEQYF.

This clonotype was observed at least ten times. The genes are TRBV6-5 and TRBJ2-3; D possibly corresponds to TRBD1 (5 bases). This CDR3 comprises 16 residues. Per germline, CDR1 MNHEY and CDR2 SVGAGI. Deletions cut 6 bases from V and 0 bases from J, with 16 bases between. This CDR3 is CASRKGPRASTDTQYF. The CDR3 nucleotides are TGTGCCAGCAGAAAGGGGCCTCGTGCTAGCACAGATACGCAGTATTTT.

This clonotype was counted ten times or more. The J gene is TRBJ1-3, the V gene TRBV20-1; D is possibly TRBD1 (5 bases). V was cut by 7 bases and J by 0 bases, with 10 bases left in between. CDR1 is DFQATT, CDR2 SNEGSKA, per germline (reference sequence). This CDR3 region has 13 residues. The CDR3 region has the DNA TGCAGTGGTGACAGCCTCTCTGGAAACACCATATATTTT. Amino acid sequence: CSGDSLSGNTIYF.

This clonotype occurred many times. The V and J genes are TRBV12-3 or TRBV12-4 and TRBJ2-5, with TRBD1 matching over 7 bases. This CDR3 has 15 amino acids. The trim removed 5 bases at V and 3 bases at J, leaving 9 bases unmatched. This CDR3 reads CASSLSGTAEETQYF. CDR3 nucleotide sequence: TGTGCCAGCAGTCTATCCGGGACAGCAGAAGAGACCCAGTACTTC.

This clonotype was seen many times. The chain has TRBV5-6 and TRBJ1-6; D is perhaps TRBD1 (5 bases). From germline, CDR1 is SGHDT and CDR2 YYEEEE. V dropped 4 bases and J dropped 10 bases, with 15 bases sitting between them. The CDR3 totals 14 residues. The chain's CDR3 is CASSPGLGVSPLHF. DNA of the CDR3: TGTGCCAGCAGCCCGGGGCTTGGGGTCTCACCCCTCCACTTT.

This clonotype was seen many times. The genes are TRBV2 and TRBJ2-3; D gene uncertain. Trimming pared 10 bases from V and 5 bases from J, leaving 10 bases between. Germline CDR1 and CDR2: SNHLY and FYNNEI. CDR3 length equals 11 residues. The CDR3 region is CATPLGDTQYF. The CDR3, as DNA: TGTGCCACCCCGCTCGGAGATACGCAGTATTTT.

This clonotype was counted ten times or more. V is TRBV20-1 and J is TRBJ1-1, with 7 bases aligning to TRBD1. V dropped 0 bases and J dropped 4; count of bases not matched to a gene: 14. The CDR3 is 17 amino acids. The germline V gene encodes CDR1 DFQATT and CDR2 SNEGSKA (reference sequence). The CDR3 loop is CSAREPFFLSGGTEAFF. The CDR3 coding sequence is TGCAGTGCTAGAGAACCCTTCTTTTTATCAGGGGGCACTGAAGCTTTCTTT.